This TCR beta chain is drawn from a study of cytomegalovirus exposure and HLA in healthy donors. Losses at the gene ends were 7 bases for V and 7 bases for J; bases not matched to a gene: 10. The germline V gene encodes CDR1 LNHDA and CDR2 SQIVND (reference sequence). The CDR3 runs to 14 residues. Primers: 60 Vbeta forward and 13 Jbeta reverse. The data were produced by immunoSEQ multiplex PCR, yet TCRdb's version contains in-frame clones alone and is incomplete. The table has 150,000 to 200,000 clones, 70% to 90% seen once. The source material was PBMCs. The origin of this receptor is a woman in her forties or fifties in good health and CMV-seronegative. The chain has TRBV19 and TRBJ2-1; TRBD2 agrees at 7 bases. CDR3 sequence: CASMKRESVNEQFF. CDR3 nucleotides: TGTGCCAGTATGAAGCGGGAAAGTGTGAATGAGCAGTTCTTC. Full variable domain (outside the CDR3, taken from reference TRBV19 and TRBJ2-1): DGGITQSPKYLFRKEGQNVTLSCEQNLNHDAMYWYRQDPGQGLRLIYYSQIVNDFQKGDIAEGYSVSREKKESFPLTVTSAQKNPTAFYLCASMKRESVNEQFFGPGTRLTVL.